A single sample is the source of the 2 T cell receptor beta chains below, sequenced in a study of low-dose radiotherapy and immunotherapy resistance in tumors. The time point: before trial treatment. First-strand cDNA used TRAV- and TRBV-specific primers, covering alpha and beta chains. Both a constant-region primer and a V-primer adapter served to amplify TCRs across roughly 20 PCR cycles. TCRdb reanalysed the reads using MiXCR and keeps one entry per CDR3 protein. The top ten hold around 0.96% of the sample, which has more than 85,000 distinct CDR3 sequences, 8% to 10% seen once. The sequences come from PBMCs, collected before treatment. Receptors originate from a male donor with prostate cancer.

This clonotype has ten or more counts. This chain connects TRBV5-1 to TRBJ1-1; D possibly corresponds to TRBD1 (5 bases). The CDR3 extends over 14 amino acids. V was shortened by 3 bases and J by 6 bases, with 15 bases between the two germline ends. The V gene's germline CDR1 is SGHRS and CDR2 YFSETQ. DNA of the CDR3: TGCGCCAGCAGCTCGGGGGAGCGCGTCGCTGAAGCTTTCTTT. It translates to CASSSGERVAEAFF.

As for this clonotype: A read error is likely here: a far larger clone is one base away. This chain joins TRBV5-3 and TRBJ2-7; D possibly corresponds to TRBD1 (5 bases). TRBV5-3 is an ORF; its function is uncertain. The length of the CDR3 is 15 residues. CDR3 in DNA: TGTGCCAGCAGCTTACCACTGGGGCGGTCGGATGAGCAGTACTTC. Protein product: CASSLPLGRSDEQYF.